Included here is one TCR beta chain sequence, with context. This specimen belongs to a study of blood T cell repertoires in COVID-19. About the research overall: From the United States, Italy and Spain came samples of acute and convalescent COVID-19.

Germline loops: CDR1 LGHDT, CDR2 YNNKEL (reference sequence). V was shortened by 5 bases and J by 8 bases, with 9 bases between the two germline ends. This CDR3 is built from 12 residues. Data came from immunoSEQ multiplex PCR; TCRdb stores just in-frame clones and leaves some out. The repertoire holds about 170,000 clones, with roughly 80% as singletons. The receptor was derived from an elderly woman with COVID-19, enrolled during active disease. The J gene is TRBJ1-4, the V gene TRBV3-1 (or the pseudogene TRBV3-2); D is undetermined. Sequenced input: peripheral blood. Written as DNA, the CDR3 is TGTGCCAGCAGCACCCGGGAAGAAAAACTGTTTTTT. Amino acid sequence: CASSTREEKLFF.